The 8 T cell receptor beta chains listed next were all sequenced from one sample in a study of T cell responses to AZD1222 COVID-19 vaccine. Libraries were prepared by immunoSEQ multiplex PCR; TCRdb keeps only in-frame clonotypes and omits some of them. Counted here are about 120,000 clones, roughly 91% occurring once; the ten biggest clones make up approximately 5.1%. The material was peripheral blood, obtained 28 days after the second AZD1222 dose. These receptors all come from an adult who received the AZD1222 COVID-19 vaccine.

The chain employs TRBV27 and TRBJ2-2, with 11 bases that match TRBD1. Germline CDR1 is MNHEY and CDR2 is SMNVEV (reference sequence). Trimming at V came to 4 bases and at J to 4 bases, leaving 5 bases not matched to a gene. The CDR3 contains 16 residues. Here the CDR3 DNA reads TGTGCCAGCAGTTCAAGGACAGGGGGCGTCACCGGGGAGCTGTTTTTT. This sequence encodes CASSSRTGGVTGELFF.

This clone was seen only once. The chain joins TRBV28 to TRBJ2-7; 13 nucleotides agree with TRBD2. The CDR3 covers 16 residues. V lost 6 bases to trimming and J lost 1 base; unmatched junction nucleotides: 6. Germline CDR1 MDHEN, CDR2 SYDVKM. CDR3 residues: CASSKILAGGSYEQYF. CDR3 nucleotide sequence: TGTGCCAGCAGCAAAATACTAGCGGGGGGGTCCTACGAGCAGTACTTC.

The rearrangement uses TRBV7-2 and TRBJ2-1; D is unclear. The CDR3 is made up of 14 amino acids. The ends were cut back, 2 bases at V and 2 bases at J, with 7 bases in the middle. Germline V gene lookup returns CDR1 SGHTA and CDR2 FQGNSA. CDR3 loop: CASSLIWAYNEQFF. Here the CDR3 DNA reads TGTGCCAGCAGCTTAATTTGGGCCTACAATGAGCAGTTCTTC.

This clone showed up just a few times. This rearrangement joins TRBV4-1 to TRBJ1-4; no clear D gene. This CDR3 is built from 14 residues. Trimming took off 0 bases at V and 6 bases at J, with 8 bases between the two ends. Germline assignment: CDR1 MGHRA and CDR2 YSYEKL. The chain's CDR3 is CASSQETSYEKLFF. Here the CDR3 DNA reads TGCGCCAGCAGCCAAGAGACCTCCTATGAAAAACTGTTTTTT.

This clone was detected only once. The genes are TRBV19 and TRBJ2-3, with 8 bases that match TRBD2. CDR3 length: 15 residues. CDR1 and CDR2 from the germline V gene are LNHDA and SQIVND (reference sequence). The V and J ends lost 5 bases and 1 base, in that order; junction bases with no gene match: 5. The CDR3 DNA reads as TGTGCCAGTAGTCTCACTAGCGGACGCACAGATACGCAGTATTTT. Translating gives CASSLTSGRTDTQYF.

The CDR3 sequence is CASSLGSKGHQQYF. The CDR3, as DNA: TGTGCCAGCAGCTTAGGTAGTAAGGGGCACCAGCAGTACTTC. This chain links TRBV13 with TRBJ2-7; tentative D call: TRBD1 (5 bases). V was cut by 0 bases and J by 8 bases, with 14 bases left in between. Germline V CDR1 and CDR2: PRHDT, FYEKMQ (reference sequence). CDR3 length equals 14 residues.

The V call is TRBV5-1, the J call TRBJ2-2; possible D gene TRBD2, 6 bases. This CDR3 spans 14 amino acids. V dropped 3 bases and J dropped 7 bases, with 13 bases sitting between them. Germline lookup yields CDR1 SGHRS and CDR2 YFSETQ. As DNA, the CDR3 is TGCGCCAGCAGCTCCCGCGGGGCTAGCGGGGAGCTGTTTTTT. Translation: CASSSRGASGELFF.

Only one count was recorded for this clone. The chain has TRBV19 and TRBJ1-3; D is uncertain. This CDR3 contains 12 residues. Germline V gives CDR1 LNHDA, CDR2 SQIVND (reference sequence). V was pared by 6 bases and J by 2 bases, with 5 bases between. For the CDR3, the DNA is TGTGCCAGTAGGGGCCCTGGAAACACCATATATTTT. Translated, it gives CASRGPGNTIYF.